This T cell receptor (beta chain) emerged from a study of T-cell reconstitution after alpha-beta-depleted transplantation in children. Study-wide results and limits: Once a year had passed after transplant, T-cell counts and diversity came mostly from newly produced T cells. Certain patients had high TCRbeta diversity at day 60, and it came from recipient T cells and thymic progenitors that survived. Reportedly, only several hundred clones from non-depleted graft cells drove alpha-beta T-cell counts at about two months.

It was with unique molecular identifiers that the TCRbeta library was prepared. One entry per CDR3 protein results from TCRdb running MiXCR on the PCR reads. The table lists 400,000 to 450,000 distinct CDR3 sequences, around two fifths of them singletons. This clonotype was found a few times. Antigen: not known. CDR1 and CDR2 (germline): SGHKS, YYEKEE (reference sequence). Trimming left V 4 bases short and J 3 bases short, with 11 bases between. This CDR3 region has 14 residues. This receptor was identified in a girl aged 2-10 years with aplastic anemia, due to receive a stem cell transplant. This chain links TRBV5-5 with TRBJ2-1; TRBD2 might be the D (5 bases). The sample here was PBMCs, taken before TCRalphabeta/CD19-depleted stem cell transplant. DNA of the CDR3: TGTGCCAGCAGCCCCGACGGGATCTACAATGAGCAGTTCTTC. It yields the protein CASSPDGIYNEQFF. Looking up the rest from reference TRBV5-5 and TRBJ2-1 gives the full variable domain: DAGVTQSPTHLIKTRGQQVTLRCSPISGHKSVSWYQQVLGQGPQFIFQYYEKEERGRGNFPDRFSARQFPNYSSELNVNALLLGDSALYLCASSPDGIYNEQFFGPGTRLTVL.